The T cell receptor (beta chain) described here comes from a study of T cells after yellow fever vaccination. Findings and caveats of the study: It was the secondary response that reached its peak faster, day 5 versus 15, but it was weaker.

They built TCR cDNA with 5'RACE template switching, a step that put in a universal primer site and UMIs. MiXCR was run by TCRdb on the 5' RACE reads, yielding one entry per CDR3 protein. The table includes about 340,000 distinct CDR3 sequences, under 15% detected once. On this clonotype: Antigen unknown.

Germline V gene lookup returns CDR1 SGHTA and CDR2 FQGNSA. V trimming: 5 bases; J trimming: 7 bases; junction bases outside the gene matches: 13. This CDR3 region has 15 residues. The chain employs TRBV7-2 and TRBJ1-2; TRBD1 matches 7 bases. The receptor was isolated from a man in his late teens or twenties who received the YFV17D yellow fever vaccine. The sample was CD4+ T cells sorted from PBMCs, taken 15 days after the yellow fever booster vaccination. The CDR3 nucleotides read TGTGCCAGCAGCCAAGACAGGGCCTCTATAACTGGCTACACCTTC. Protein product: CASSQDRASITGYTF.